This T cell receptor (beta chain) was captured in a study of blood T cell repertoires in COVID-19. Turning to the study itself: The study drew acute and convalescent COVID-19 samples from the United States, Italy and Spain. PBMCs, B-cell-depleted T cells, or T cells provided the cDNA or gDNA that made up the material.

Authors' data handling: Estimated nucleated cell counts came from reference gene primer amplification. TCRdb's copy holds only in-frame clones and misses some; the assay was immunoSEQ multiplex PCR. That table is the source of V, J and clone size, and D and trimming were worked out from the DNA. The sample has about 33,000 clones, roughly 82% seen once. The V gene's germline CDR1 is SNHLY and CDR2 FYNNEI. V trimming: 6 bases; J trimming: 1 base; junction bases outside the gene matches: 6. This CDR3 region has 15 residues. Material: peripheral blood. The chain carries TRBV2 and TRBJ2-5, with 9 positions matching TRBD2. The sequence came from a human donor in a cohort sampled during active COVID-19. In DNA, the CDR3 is TGTGCCAGCAGGGACATTAGCGGGGGCCAAGAGACCCAGTACTTC. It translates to CASRDISGGQETQYF.